These 7 T cell receptor beta chains originate from one sample sequenced in a study of shared clonotypes between healthy human individuals. TCRdb keeps only in-frame clones here, not all; method: immunoSEQ multiplex PCR. This sample carries 2 million to 2.5 million clones, around 96% of them seen once, and the ten largest clones take 0.9% to 1.3%. Selected positively for CCR7 and CD45RO-negative, naive CD8 cells excluded terminally differentiated effector memory CD45RA+ cells. The sample comprised naive CD8+ T cells sorted from blood. Every receptor here comes from a man aged 18 to 30 in good health.

J is TRBJ2-3 and V is TRBV18, with D tentatively TRBD2 (6 bases). This CDR3 contains 16 residues. Per germline, CDR1 KGHSH and CDR2 LQKENI. The V and J ends lost 3 bases and 0 bases respectively, with 13 bases between them. CDR3: CASSPPLSGSTDTQYF. CDR3 nucleotides: TGTGCCAGCTCACCCCCTCTCAGCGGGAGCACAGATACGCAGTATTTT.

The J gene is TRBJ2-1, the V gene TRBV20-1, with D unclear. V was shortened by 4 bases and J by 8 bases, with 6 bases between the two germline ends. There are 10 residues in the CDR3. Germline loops: CDR1 DFQATT, CDR2 SNEGSKA (reference sequence). Here the CDR3 reads CSAKVHEQFF. CDR3 in DNA: TGCAGTGCTAAGGTACATGAGCAGTTCTTC.

The table lists this clone with a count of one. The chain carries TRBV27 and TRBJ1-2; D unclear. Germline V gene data show CDR1 as MNHEY and CDR2 as SMNVEV (reference sequence). The CDR3 sequence is 15 residues long. V was shortened by 1 base and J by 2 bases, with 11 bases between the two germline ends. CDR3 DNA: TGTGCCAGCAGTTTATTCCTGACGGCGAACTATGGCTACACCTTC. Encoded protein: CASSLFLTANYGYTF.

The chain has TRBV6-1 and TRBJ1-3; tentative D call: TRBD1 (6 bases). The CDR3 sequence is 14 residues long. CDR1 and CDR2 from the germline V gene are MNHNS and SASEGT. Trimming shortened V by 5 bases and J by 2 bases, and 10 bases separated the two germline ends. The CDR3 protein is CASSTGYTGNTIYF. CDR3 coding DNA: TGTGCCAGCAGTACAGGGTATACTGGAAACACCATATATTTT.

On this clone itself: Other DNA sequences of this sample code for an identical CDR3. The gene calls are TRBV27 and TRBJ2-1; D unclear. Germline lookup yields CDR1 MNHEY and CDR2 SMNVEV (reference sequence). CDR3 length equals 12 residues. Between the trimmed V and J ends, which lost 5 bases and 3 bases, there was a span of 5 bases. The CDR3 nucleotides read TGTGCCAGCAGTCCGGACTACAATGAGCAGTTCTTC. Translation: CASSPDYNEQFF.

Details on this clone: Being one base from a much bigger clone, this may be a read error. The same CDR3 arises from other DNA sequences in this sample as well. The rearrangement joins TRBV7-9 to TRBJ2-7; D is ambiguous. This CDR3 has 12 residues. Trimming pared 0 bases from V and 3 bases from J, leaving 3 bases between. Germline V gene data show CDR1 as SEHNR and CDR2 as FQNEAQ (reference sequence). For the CDR3, the DNA is TGTGCCAGCAGCTTAGCCAACTACGAGCAGTACTTC. Translation: CASSLANYEQYF.

This clone was seen just once. The chain joins TRBV7-9 to TRBJ2-5; the D is unclear. The CDR3 runs to 13 residues. Germline V lookup: CDR1 SEHNR, CDR2 FQNEAQ (reference sequence). V was shortened by 3 bases and J by 5 bases, with 10 bases between the two germline ends. The CDR3 loop reads CASSFLVVETQYF. DNA of the CDR3: TGTGCCAGCAGCTTCTTGGTCGTTGAGACCCAGTACTTC.